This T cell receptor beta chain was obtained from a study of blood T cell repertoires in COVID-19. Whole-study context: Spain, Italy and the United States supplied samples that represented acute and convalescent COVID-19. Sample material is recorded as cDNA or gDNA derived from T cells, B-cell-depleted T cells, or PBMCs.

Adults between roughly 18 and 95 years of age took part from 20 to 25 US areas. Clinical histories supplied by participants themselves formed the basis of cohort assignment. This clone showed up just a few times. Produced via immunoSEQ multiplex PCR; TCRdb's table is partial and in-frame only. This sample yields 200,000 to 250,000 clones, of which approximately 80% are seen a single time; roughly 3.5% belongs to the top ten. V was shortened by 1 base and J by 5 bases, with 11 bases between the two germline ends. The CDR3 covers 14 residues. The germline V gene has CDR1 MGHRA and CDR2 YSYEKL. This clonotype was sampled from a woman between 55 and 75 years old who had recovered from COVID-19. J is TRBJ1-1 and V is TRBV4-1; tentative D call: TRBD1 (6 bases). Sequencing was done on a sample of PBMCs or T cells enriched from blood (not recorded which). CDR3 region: CASSQGMRGTEAFF. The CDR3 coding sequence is TGCGCCAGCAGCCAAGGCATGAGGGGGACTGAAGCTTTCTTT.